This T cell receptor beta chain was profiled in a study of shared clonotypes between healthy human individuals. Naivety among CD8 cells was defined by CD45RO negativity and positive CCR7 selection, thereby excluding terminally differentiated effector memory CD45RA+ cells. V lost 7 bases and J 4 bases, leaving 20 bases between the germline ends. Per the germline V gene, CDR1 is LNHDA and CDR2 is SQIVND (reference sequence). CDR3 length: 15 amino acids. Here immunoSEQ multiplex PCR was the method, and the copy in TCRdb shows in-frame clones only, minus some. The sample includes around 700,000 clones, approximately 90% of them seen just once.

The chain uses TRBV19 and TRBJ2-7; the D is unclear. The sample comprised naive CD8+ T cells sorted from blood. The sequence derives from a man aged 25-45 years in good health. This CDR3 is CASKARPFVGYEQYF. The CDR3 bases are TGTGCCAGTAAGGCCAGGCCCTTCGTTGGGTACGAGCAGTACTTC.